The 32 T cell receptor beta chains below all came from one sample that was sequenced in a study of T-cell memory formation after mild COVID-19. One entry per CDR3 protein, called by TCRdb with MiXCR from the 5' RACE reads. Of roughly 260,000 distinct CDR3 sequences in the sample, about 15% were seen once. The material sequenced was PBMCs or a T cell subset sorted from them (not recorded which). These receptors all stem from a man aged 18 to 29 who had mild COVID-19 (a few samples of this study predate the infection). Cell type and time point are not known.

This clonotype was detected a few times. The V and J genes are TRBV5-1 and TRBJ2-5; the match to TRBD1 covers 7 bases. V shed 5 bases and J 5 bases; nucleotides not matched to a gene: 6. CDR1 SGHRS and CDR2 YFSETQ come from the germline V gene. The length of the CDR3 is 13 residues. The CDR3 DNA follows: TGCGCCAGCAGGGAAACAGGGGAGGAGACCCAGTACTTC. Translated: CASRETGEETQYF.

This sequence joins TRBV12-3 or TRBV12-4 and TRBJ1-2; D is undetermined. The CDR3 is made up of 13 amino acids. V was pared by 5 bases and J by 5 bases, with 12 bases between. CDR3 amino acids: CASSPDWPYGYTF. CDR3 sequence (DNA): TGTGCCAGCAGTCCCGACTGGCCATATGGCTACACCTTC.

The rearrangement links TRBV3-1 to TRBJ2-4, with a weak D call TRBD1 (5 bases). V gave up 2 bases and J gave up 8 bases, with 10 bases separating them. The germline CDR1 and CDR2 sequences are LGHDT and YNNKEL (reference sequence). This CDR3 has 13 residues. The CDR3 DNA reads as TGTGCCAGCAGCCAACAGGGCTGGGACATTCAGTACTTC. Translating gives CASSQQGWDIQYF.

In nucleotides, the CDR3 is TGTGCCAGCAGCGTAGCGGCGCTAGCGGGGGGGCAATGGGGCACAGATACGCAGTATTTT. It translates to CASSVAALAGGQWGTDTQYF. The chain is built from TRBV9 and TRBJ2-3, with 12 bases aligning to TRBD2. The CDR3 loop spans 20 amino acids. V shed 0 bases, J shed 1 base, and the junction held 12 bases outside the gene matches. Germline CDR1 and CDR2: SGDLS and YYNGEE.

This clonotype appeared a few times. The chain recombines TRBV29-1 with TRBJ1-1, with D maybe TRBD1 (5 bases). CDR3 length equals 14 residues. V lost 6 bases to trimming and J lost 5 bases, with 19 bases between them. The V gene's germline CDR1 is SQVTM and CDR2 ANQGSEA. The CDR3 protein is CSVVRLLGGTEAFF. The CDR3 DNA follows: TGCAGCGTAGTCAGACTGCTCGGGGGGACTGAAGCTTTCTTT.

The CDR3, as DNA: TGTGCCAGCAGTCGCGGAGCGGGGGTAACAGAGACCCAGTACTTC. Its protein product is CASSRGAGVTETQYF. The rearrangement uses TRBV6-2 or TRBV6-3 and TRBJ2-5; 8 bases fit TRBD2. The CDR3 totals 15 residues. V lost 5 bases to trimming and J lost 4 bases; unmatched junction nucleotides: 9. In germline, CDR1 is MNHEY, CDR2 SVGEGT.

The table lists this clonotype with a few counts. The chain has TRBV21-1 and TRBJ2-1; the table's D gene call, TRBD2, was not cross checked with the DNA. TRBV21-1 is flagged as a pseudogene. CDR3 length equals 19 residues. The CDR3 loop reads CASSKGLAGTIISYNEQFF. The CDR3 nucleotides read TGTGCCAGCAGCAAAGGACTAGCGGGGACCATTATATCCTACAATGAGCAGTTCTTC.

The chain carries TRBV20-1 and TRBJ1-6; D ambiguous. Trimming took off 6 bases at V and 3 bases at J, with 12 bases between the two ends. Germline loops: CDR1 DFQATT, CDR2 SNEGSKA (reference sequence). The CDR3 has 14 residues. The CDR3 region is CSAPKTGYNSPLHF. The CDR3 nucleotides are TGCAGTGCCCCGAAGACGGGCTATAATTCACCCCTCCACTTT.

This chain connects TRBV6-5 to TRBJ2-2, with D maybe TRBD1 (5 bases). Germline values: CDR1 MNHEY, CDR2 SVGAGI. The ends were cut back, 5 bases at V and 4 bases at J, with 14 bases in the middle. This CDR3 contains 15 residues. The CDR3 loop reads CASSQRMTATGELFF. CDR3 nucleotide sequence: TGTGCCAGCAGTCAACGGATGACAGCCACCGGGGAGCTGTTTTTT.

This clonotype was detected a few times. The CDR3 loop reads CASSLAPWSGGAGANVLTF. CDR3 nucleotide sequence: TGTGCCAGCAGCTTAGCGCCCTGGTCTGGGGGCGCTGGGGCCAACGTCCTGACTTTC. The chain employs TRBV7-2 and TRBJ2-6; the D gene is possibly TRBD1 (6 bases). This CDR3 is built from 19 residues. The V and J ends lost 0 bases and 2 bases respectively, with 17 bases between them. Germline-derived CDR1 and CDR2 are SGHTA and FQGNSA. The variable domain in full, with the rest retrieved from reference TRBV7-2 and TRBJ2-6, is GAGVSQSPSNKVTEKGKDVELRCDPISGHTALYWYRQSLGQGLEFLIYFQGNSAPDKSGLPSDRFSAERTGGSVSTLTIQRTQQEDSAVYLCASSLAPWSGGAGANVLTFGAGSRLTVL.

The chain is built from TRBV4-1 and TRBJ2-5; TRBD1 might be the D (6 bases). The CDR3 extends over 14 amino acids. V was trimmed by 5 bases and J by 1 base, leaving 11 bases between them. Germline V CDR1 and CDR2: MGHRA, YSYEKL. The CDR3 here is CASSGRTAQETQYF. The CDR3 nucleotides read TGCGCCAGCAGCGGCCGGACAGCCCAAGAGACCCAGTACTTC.

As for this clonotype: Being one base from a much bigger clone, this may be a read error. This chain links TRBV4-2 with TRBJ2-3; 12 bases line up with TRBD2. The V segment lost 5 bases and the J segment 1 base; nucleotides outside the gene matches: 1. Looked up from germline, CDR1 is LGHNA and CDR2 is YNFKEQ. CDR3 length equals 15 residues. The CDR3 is CASSRTSGGTDTQYF. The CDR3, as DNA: TGTGCCAGCAGCAGGACTAGCGGGGGCACAGATACGCAGTATTTT.

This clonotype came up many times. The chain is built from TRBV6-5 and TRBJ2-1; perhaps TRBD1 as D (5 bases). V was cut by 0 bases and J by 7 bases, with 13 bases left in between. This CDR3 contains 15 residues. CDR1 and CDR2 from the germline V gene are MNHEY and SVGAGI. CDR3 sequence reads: CASSYSARVRNEQFF. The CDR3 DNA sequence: TGTGCCAGCAGTTACTCGGCCAGGGTTAGAAATGAGCAGTTCTTC.

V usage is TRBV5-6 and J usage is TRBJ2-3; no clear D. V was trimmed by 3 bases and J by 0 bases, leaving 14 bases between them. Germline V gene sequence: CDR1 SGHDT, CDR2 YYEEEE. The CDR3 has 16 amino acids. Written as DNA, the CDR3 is TGTGCCAGCAGCTCGGAGACCCTGTCTAGCACAGATACGCAGTATTTT. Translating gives CASSSETLSSTDTQYF.

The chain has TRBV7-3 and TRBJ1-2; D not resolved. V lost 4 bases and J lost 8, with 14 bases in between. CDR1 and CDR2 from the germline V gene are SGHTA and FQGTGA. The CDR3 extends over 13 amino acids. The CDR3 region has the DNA TGTGCCAGCAGCTCCCGACTCGGTGGGGGCTACACCTTC. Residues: CASSSRLGGGYTF.

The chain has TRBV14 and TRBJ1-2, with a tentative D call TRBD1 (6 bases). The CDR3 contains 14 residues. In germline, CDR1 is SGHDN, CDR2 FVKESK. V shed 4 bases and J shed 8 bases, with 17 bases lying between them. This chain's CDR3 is CASSLNLQGDGYTF. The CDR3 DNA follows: TGTGCCAGCAGCCTTAACTTACAGGGAGACGGCTACACCTTC.

The CDR3 is CASSPPPGHKQFF. The CDR3, as DNA: TGTGCCAGCAGCCCTCCCCCGGGACACAAGCAGTTCTTC. The J gene is TRBJ2-1, the V gene TRBV14, with a tentative D call TRBD1 (6 bases). This CDR3 spans 13 amino acids. V lost 4 bases and J 11 bases, leaving 15 bases between the germline ends. Germline values: CDR1 SGHDN, CDR2 FVKESK.

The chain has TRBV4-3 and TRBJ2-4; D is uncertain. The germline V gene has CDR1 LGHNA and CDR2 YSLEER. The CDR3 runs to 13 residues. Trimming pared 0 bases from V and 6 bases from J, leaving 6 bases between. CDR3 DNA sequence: TGCGCCAGCAGCCAAGAGGGCCGAAACATTCAGTACTTC. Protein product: CASSQEGRNIQYF.

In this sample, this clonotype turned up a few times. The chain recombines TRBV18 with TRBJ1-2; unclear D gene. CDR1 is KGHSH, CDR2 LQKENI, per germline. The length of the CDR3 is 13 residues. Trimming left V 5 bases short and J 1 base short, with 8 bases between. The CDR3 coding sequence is TGTGCCAGCTCAACCATGAGTAACTATGGCTACACCTTC. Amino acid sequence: CASSTMSNYGYTF.

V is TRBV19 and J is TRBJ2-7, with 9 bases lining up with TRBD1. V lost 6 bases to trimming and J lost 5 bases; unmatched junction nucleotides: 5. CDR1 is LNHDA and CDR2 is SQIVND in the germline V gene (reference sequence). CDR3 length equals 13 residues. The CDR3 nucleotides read TGTGCCAGTAGACTCCGGGACAGGGACGAGCAGTACTTC. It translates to CASRLRDRDEQYF. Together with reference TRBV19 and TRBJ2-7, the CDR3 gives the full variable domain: DGGITQSPKYLFRKEGQNVTLSCEQNLNHDAMYWYRQDPGQGLRLIYYSQIVNDFQKGDIAEGYSVSREKKESFPLTVTSAQKNPTAFYLCASRLRDRDEQYFGPGTRLTVT.

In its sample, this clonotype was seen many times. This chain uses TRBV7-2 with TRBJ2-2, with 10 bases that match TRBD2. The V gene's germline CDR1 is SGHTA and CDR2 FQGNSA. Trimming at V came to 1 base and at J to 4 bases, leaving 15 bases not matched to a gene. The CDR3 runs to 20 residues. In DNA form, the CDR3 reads TGTGCCAGCAGCTTAGGGGGGCGCTGGGAGCGGGGGGGCGTCACCGGGGAGCTGTTTTTT. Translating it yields CASSLGGRWERGGVTGELFF.

This CDR3 is CASSLGLAGGAGKTQYF. In DNA, the CDR3 is TGTGCCAGCAGCTTGGGACTAGCGGGGGGTGCAGGAAAGACCCAGTACTTC. This chain links TRBV7-2 with TRBJ2-5; TRBD2 matches at 15 bases. Germline CDR1 reads SGHTA; CDR2 reads FQGNSA. CDR3 length: 17 residues. V shed 3 bases and J 6 bases; nucleotides not matched to a gene: 8.

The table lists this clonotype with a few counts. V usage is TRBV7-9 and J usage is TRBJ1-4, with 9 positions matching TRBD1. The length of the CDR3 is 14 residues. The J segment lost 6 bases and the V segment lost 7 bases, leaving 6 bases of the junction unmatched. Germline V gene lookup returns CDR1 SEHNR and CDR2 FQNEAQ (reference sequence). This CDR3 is CASTPGQGDEKLFF. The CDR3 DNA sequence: TGTGCCAGCACCCCGGGACAGGGAGATGAAAAACTGTTTTTT.

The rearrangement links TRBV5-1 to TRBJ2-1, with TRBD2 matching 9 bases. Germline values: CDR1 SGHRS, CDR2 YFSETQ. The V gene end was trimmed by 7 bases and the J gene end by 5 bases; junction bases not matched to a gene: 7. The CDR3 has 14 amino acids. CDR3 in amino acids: CASGPGLANNEQFF. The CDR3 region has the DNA TGCGCCAGCGGCCCGGGACTAGCCAACAATGAGCAGTTCTTC.

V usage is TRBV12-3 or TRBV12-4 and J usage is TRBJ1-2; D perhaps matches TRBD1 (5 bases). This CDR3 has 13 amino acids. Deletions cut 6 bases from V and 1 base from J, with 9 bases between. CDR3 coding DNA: TGTGCCAGCAGCCCCAGGGATAACTATGGCTACACCTTC. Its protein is CASSPRDNYGYTF.

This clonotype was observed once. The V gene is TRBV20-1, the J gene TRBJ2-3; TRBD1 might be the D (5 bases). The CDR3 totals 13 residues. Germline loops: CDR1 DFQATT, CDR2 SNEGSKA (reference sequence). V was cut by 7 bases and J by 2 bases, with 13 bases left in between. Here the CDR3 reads CSERDSYTDTQYF. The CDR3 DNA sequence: TGCAGTGAGAGAGACAGTTACACAGATACGCAGTATTTT.

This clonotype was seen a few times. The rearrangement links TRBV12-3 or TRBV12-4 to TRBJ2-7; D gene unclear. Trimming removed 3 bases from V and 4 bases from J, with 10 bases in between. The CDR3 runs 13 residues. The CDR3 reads CASSFNDMYEQYF. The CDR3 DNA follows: TGTGCCAGCAGTTTTAACGACATGTACGAGCAGTACTTC.

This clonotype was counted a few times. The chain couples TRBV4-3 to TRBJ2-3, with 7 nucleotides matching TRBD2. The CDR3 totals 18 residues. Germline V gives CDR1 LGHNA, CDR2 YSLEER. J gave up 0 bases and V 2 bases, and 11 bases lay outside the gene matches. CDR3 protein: CASSQRTGGDSSTDTQYF. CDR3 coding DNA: TGCGCCAGCAGCCAACGAACGGGAGGAGATTCTAGCACAGATACGCAGTATTTT.

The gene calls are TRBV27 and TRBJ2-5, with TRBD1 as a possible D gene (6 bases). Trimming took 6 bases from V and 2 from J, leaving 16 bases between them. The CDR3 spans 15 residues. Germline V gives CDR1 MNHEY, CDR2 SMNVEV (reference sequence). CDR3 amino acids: CASSGSRGKQETQYF. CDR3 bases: TGTGCCAGCAGCGGCAGCAGGGGAAAGCAAGAGACCCAGTACTTC.

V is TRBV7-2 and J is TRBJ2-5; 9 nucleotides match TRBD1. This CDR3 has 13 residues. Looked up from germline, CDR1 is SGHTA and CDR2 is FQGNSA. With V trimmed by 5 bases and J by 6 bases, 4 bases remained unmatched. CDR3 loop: CASSGQGRKTQYF. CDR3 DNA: TGTGCCAGCAGCGGACAGGGGCGCAAGACCCAGTACTTC.

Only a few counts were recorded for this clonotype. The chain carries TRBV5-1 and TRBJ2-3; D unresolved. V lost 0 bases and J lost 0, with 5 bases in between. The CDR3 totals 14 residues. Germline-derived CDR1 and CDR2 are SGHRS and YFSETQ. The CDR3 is CASSLVQSTDTQYF. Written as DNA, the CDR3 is TGCGCCAGCAGCTTGGTACAGAGCACAGATACGCAGTATTTT.

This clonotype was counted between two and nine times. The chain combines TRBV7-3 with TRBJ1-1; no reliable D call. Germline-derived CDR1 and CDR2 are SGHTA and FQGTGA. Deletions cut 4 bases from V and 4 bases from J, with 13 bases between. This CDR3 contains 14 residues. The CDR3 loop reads CASSSFPGRTEAFF. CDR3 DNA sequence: TGTGCCAGCAGCTCGTTCCCGGGTCGCACTGAAGCTTTCTTT.